These 16 T cell receptor beta chains came from one sample sequenced in a study of blood T cells in healthy people across ages. Next came a second PCR, run for roughly 6 to 11 cycles, which used a sample-barcoded 5' primer along with a J-beta primer mix. From the 5' RACE reads, TCRdb called clonotypes with MiXCR, one entry per CDR3 protein. The sample has 760,000 or so distinct CDR3 sequences, 25% seen once. These data were also reused for a study on T cells of mothers and their children.

Sequencing was performed on blood. All receptors derive from a boy between 5 and 17 years old in good health.

The rearrangement joins TRBV19 to TRBJ2-5; 8 nucleotides match TRBD2. Trimming cost V 3 bases and J 1 base; bases outside gene matches: 7. Germline CDR1 reads LNHDA; CDR2 reads SQIVND (reference sequence). The CDR3 is made up of 16 amino acids. The CDR3 here is CASSIVGGGPQETQYF. In DNA form, the CDR3 reads TGTGCCAGTAGTATTGTCGGGGGGGGGCCCCAAGAGACCCAGTACTTC.

The chain is built from TRBV3-1 and TRBJ2-5; 11 bases are a match to TRBD2. J lost 4 bases, V lost 3 bases, and 7 bases had no gene match. This CDR3 has 16 residues. Germline-derived CDR1 and CDR2 are LGHDT and YNNKEL (reference sequence). The CDR3, as DNA: TGTGCCAGCAGCCAGTCGATAGCGGGAGGGCCAGAGACCCAGTACTTC. Amino acid sequence: CASSQSIAGGPETQYF.

This clonotype was counted only a few times. This chain uses TRBV7-2 with TRBJ2-7; the match to TRBD1 covers 8 bases. The CDR3 is 18 residues long. The ends lost 3 bases at V and 2 bases at J; junction bases unmatched: 15. Looked up from germline, CDR1 is SGHTA and CDR2 is FQGNSA. The DNA for the CDR3 is TGTGCCAGCAGCTTTAATTCGGGGATGGACAGGGACACCTACGAGCAGTACTTC. Residues: CASSFNSGMDRDTYEQYF.

The chain is built from TRBV2 and TRBJ1-1; 8 positions agree with TRBD1. The CDR3 runs 15 residues. V dropped 6 bases and J dropped 1; count of bases not matched to a gene: 7. The germline V gene encodes CDR1 SNHLY and CDR2 FYNNEI. CDR3 protein: CASRGQELGNTEAFF. DNA for the CDR3: TGTGCCAGCAGGGGACAGGAGCTTGGGAACACTGAAGCTTTCTTT.

Turning to this clonotype: A single base separates this from a much larger clone, so it may be a read error. The rearrangement uses TRBV29-1 and TRBJ2-5; 7 positions match TRBD1. The CDR3 is 14 residues long. Losses at the gene ends were 4 bases for V and 1 base for J; bases not matched to a gene: 6. Germline assignment: CDR1 SQVTM and CDR2 ANQGSEA. CDR3 nucleotides: TGCAGCGTTGTAATGGGGGACAGCCAAGAGACCCAGTACTTC. It translates to CSVVMGDSQETQYF.

This clonotype was observed a few times. The chain is built from TRBV5-1 and TRBJ2-5; TRBD2 matches 8 bases. CDR1 is SGHRS and CDR2 is YFSETQ in the germline V gene. The CDR3 sequence is 13 residues long. V shed 6 bases and J 5 bases; nucleotides not matched to a gene: 6. The CDR3 DNA is TGCGCCAGCAACGGGGGGGCGAAGGAGACCCAGTACTTC. Encoded protein: CASNGGAKETQYF.

As concerns this clonotype: Sequence at one end of the junction differs from germline and may be a read error. The genes are TRBV12-3 or TRBV12-4 and TRBJ1-2; a possible D gene is TRBD1 (6 bases). The CDR3 covers 12 residues. CDR3 residues: CASSSRPSGQDF. CDR3 bases: TGTGCCAGCAGTTCTCGACCCTCGGGACAAGACTTC.

This clonotype was detected only a few times. V gene TRBV27 combines with J gene TRBJ2-1; D is uncertain. The CDR3 contains 13 residues. Germline V CDR1 and CDR2: MNHEY, SMNVEV (reference sequence). The V end was cut by 2 bases, the J end by 3 bases, with 5 bases between. The DNA for the CDR3 is TGTGCCAGCAGTTTAGTTGTCTACAATGAGCAGTTCTTC. This encodes CASSLVVYNEQFF.

This clonotype was seen a handful of times. The genes are TRBV15 and TRBJ1-5; D possibly corresponds to TRBD1 (5 bases). Germline CDR1 and CDR2: LNHNV and YYDKDF (reference sequence). The CDR3 is 13 amino acids. V shed 11 bases and J shed 6 bases, with 17 bases lying between them. CDR3: CAVRGRGGQPQHF. For the CDR3, the DNA is TGTGCCGTCCGGGGTCGGGGGGGTCAGCCCCAGCATTTT. The full variable domain, completed using reference TRBV15 and TRBJ1-5, is DAMVIQNPRYQVTQFGKPVTLSCSQTLNHNVMYWYQQKSSQAPKLLFHYYDKDFNNEADTPDNFQSRRPNTSFCFLDIRSPGLGDTAMYLCAVRGRGGQPQHFGDGTRLSIL.

This clonotype has a handful of counts. The genes are TRBV29-1 and TRBJ2-7, with D hard to call. The CDR3 has 13 residues. Germline V lookup: CDR1 SQVTM, CDR2 ANQGSEA. The V gene lost 4 bases and the J gene lost 0 bases, with 10 bases spanning the gap. The DNA for the CDR3 is TGCAGCGTTGTATGGCTTAGCTCCTACGAGCAGTACTTC. Protein product: CSVVWLSSYEQYF.

This clonotype was counted only a few times. The chain joins TRBV20-1 to TRBJ2-7, with no clear D. V was trimmed by 1 base and J by 6 bases, leaving 16 bases between them. This CDR3 spans 14 amino acids. Germline-derived CDR1 and CDR2 are DFQATT and SNEGSKA (reference sequence). The CDR3 sequence is CSARGGPNPGEQYF. DNA of the CDR3: TGCAGTGCTAGAGGTGGTCCGAATCCCGGCGAGCAGTACTTC.

This clonotype was detected a few times. This chain links TRBV27 with TRBJ2-7; D may match TRBD1 or TRBD2 (5 bases each). V was cut by 8 bases and J by 7 bases, with 15 bases left in between. The length of the CDR3 is 12 residues. The V gene's germline CDR1 is MNHEY and CDR2 SMNVEV (reference sequence). CDR3 sequence (DNA): TGTGCCAGCCGTGGGGACGGAGCAGAGCAGTACTTC. The encoded protein is CASRGDGAEQYF.

This clonotype was counted between two and nine times. The genes are TRBV5-1 and TRBJ1-1; 7 bases are a match to TRBD1. V shed 4 bases and J 0 bases; nucleotides not matched to a gene: 12. Germline V gives CDR1 SGHRS, CDR2 YFSETQ. This CDR3 has 17 residues. In nucleotides, the CDR3 is TGCGCCAGCAGCGTAAAAACAGGGGAGACAATGAACACTGAAGCTTTCTTT. This codes for CASSVKTGETMNTEAFF. Variable domain in full (rest from reference TRBV5-1 and TRBJ1-1): KAGVTQTPRYLIKTRGQQVTLSCSPISGHRSVSWYQQTPGQGLQFLFEYFSETQRNKGNFPGRFSGRQFSNSRSEMNVSTLELGDSALYLCASSVKTGETMNTEAFFGQGTRLTVV.

The chain recombines TRBV20-1 with TRBJ2-1; 9 bases agree with TRBD2. The CDR3 sequence is 14 residues long. V was clipped by 5 bases and J by 5 bases; unmatched bases: 7. The germline V gene encodes CDR1 DFQATT and CDR2 SNEGSKA (reference sequence). The CDR3 reads CSAPRLAENNEQFF. The CDR3 nucleotides read TGCAGTGCTCCCCGACTAGCGGAAAACAATGAGCAGTTCTTC.

The chain recombines TRBV19 with TRBJ1-5; no definite D call. Germline V gives CDR1 LNHDA, CDR2 SQIVND (reference sequence). Trimming stripped 2 bases from V and 0 bases from J, with 8 bases between. This CDR3 is 15 amino acids long. CDR3 protein: CASSIMTYSNQPQHF. The CDR3 nucleotides are TGTGCCAGTAGTATAATGACCTATAGCAATCAGCCCCAGCATTTT. The variable domain in full, with the rest retrieved from reference TRBV19 and TRBJ1-5, is DGGITQSPKYLFRKEGQNVTLSCEQNLNHDAMYWYRQDPGQGLRLIYYSQIVNDFQKGDIAEGYSVSREKKESFPLTVTSAQKNPTAFYLCASSIMTYSNQPQHFGDGTRLSIL.

This chain connects TRBV6-2 or TRBV6-3 to TRBJ2-4; D possibly corresponds to TRBD2 (5 bases). The CDR3 extends over 16 amino acids. CDR1 and CDR2 from the germline V gene are MNHEY and SVGEGT. V shed 5 bases and J shed 0 bases, with 14 bases lying between them. CDR3 DNA: TGTGCCAGCAGTGATCTAGACTACGTAGCCAAAAACATTCAGTACTTC. It is translated as CASSDLDYVAKNIQYF.